This note documents a single T cell receptor (beta chain) sequence. Antigen: not known. This sample was taken from a study of regulatory T cells in long-lasting Graves disease. Study information: Persistence in Graves' disease required over 5 years of antithyroid drugs plus positive TSH receptor antibodies. General observations from the study: TCR diversity was lower in persistent than newly diagnosed Graves' disease. The work looked only at peripheral blood and did not look at thyroid tissue.

Time point indicated: persistent/refractory GD, antithyroid drugs over 5 years with positive TRAb. Preparation of the TCR library used RNA extracted from PBMCs. Construction of TCR beta libraries relied on iRepertoire HTBI primers and on Arm-PCR targeting CDR3 regions. TCRdb used MiXCR to reprocess the multiplex PCR reads, holding one entry per CDR3 protein. Among approximately 290,000 distinct CDR3 sequences listed, 20% to 25% were seen once. The V segment lost 6 bases and the J segment 7 bases; nucleotides outside the gene matches: 13. The CDR3 sequence is 16 residues long. Specimen: peripheral blood mononuclear cells (PBMCs), collected when the disease was refractory, from a patient treated with antithyroid drugs. This chain joins TRBV12-3 or TRBV12-4 and TRBJ2-5, with TRBD1 identical over 11 bases. The sequence came from a female donor with Graves disease. CDR3 DNA: TGTGCCAGCAGCCGGACAGGGGGCCGGGGCACCCCGACCCAGTACTTC. Translation gives CASSRTGGRGTPTQYF.